This is a list of T cell receptor beta chains from one sample in a study of vaccination and CD4 T cells after COVID-19. Via MiXCR, TCRdb re-called the PCR reads, giving one row per CDR3 protein. The sample holds 4,000 to 4,500 distinct CDR3 sequences, 34% seen once. The antigens these receptors bind are not known. Sequenced sample: CD4+ T cells from blood, cultured in vitro. The receptors here all came from a human donor in good health. CDR3s include the opening cysteine and the closing phenylalanine or tryptophan. The D gene is left open where the match is weak. Part of the rows lack a size; the others show once, few, many or a class for expanded clones.

NA,TRBD2,TRBJ2-3,TRBV12-3/TRBV12-4,CASSLRGGGSDTQYF,TGTGCCAGCAGTTTACGCGGGGGGGGATCAGATACGCAGTATTTT
NA,NA,TRBJ1-2,TRBV21-1,CASSLAVSGPNYGYTF,TGTGCCAGCAGTTTGGCGGTTTCGGGCCCTAACTATGGCTACACCTTC
few,TRBD1,TRBJ1-2,TRBV18,CASSPRTGEDGGYTF,TGTGCCAGCTCACCAAGGACAGGGGAAGATGGTGGCTACACCTTC
few,TRBD2,TRBJ2-2,TRBV20-1,CSARGLADTGELFF,TGCAGTGCTAGGGGACTAGCGGACACCGGGGAGCTGTTTTTT
NA,NA,TRBJ1-2,TRBV20-1,CSASGGGLYGYTF,TGCAGTGCTAGCGGTGGGGGCCTCTATGGCTACACCTTC
few,NA,TRBJ2-7,TRBV20-1,CSARYPTAGGGGGNSYEQYF,TGCAGTGCTAGATATCCGACGGCAGGGGGCGGCGGGGGTAACTCCTACGAGCAGTACTTC
few,TRBD1,TRBJ1-1,TRBV7-2,CASSPRQGNTEAFF,TGTGCCAGCAGCCCACGACAGGGAAACACTGAAGCTTTCTTT
NA,NA,TRBJ1-4,TRBV20-1,CSANGNSNEKLFF,TGCAGTGCTAATGGTAACAGTAATGAAAAACTGTTTTTT
hyperexpanded,NA,TRBJ1-2,TRBV27,CASTARPGTFYGYTF,TGTGCCAGCACCGCCAGACCGGGAACTTTCTATGGCTACACCTTC
NA,NA,TRBJ1-2,TRBV30,CAWSTTKYGYTF,TGTGCCTGGAGCACGACGAAATATGGCTACACCTTC
NA,TRBD1,TRBJ2-7,TRBV11-2,CASSPRTGTEPSYEQYF,TGTGCCAGCAGCCCGAGGACCGGGACAGAACCGTCCTACGAGCAGTACTTC
few,NA,TRBJ1-6,TRBV6-1,CASSAGPYNSPLHF,TGTGCCAGCAGTGCAGGCCCGTATAATTCACCCCTCCACTTT
NA,NA,TRBJ2-2,TRBV7-3,CASSLTGSGELFF,TGTGCCAGCAGCTTAACAGGGTCCGGGGAGCTGTTTTTT
once,NA,TRBJ1-1,TRBV7-8,CASSPPDSTEAFF,TGTGCCAGCAGCCCTCCGGACAGCACTGAAGCTTTCTTT
NA,NA,TRBJ1-3,TRBV6-2/TRBV6-3,CASSYRQVNRNTIYF,TGTGCCAGCAGTTATCGACAGGTTAATAGAAACACCATATATTTT
NA,NA,TRBJ1-2,TRBV19,CASSILYAANYGYTF,TGTGCCAGTAGTATACTTTACGCAGCCAACTATGGCTACACCTTC
few,NA,TRBJ2-1,TRBV20-1,CSVAGAGDEQFF,TGCAGTGTTGCCGGGGCTGGCGATGAGCAGTTCTTC
few,NA,TRBJ2-2,TRBV19,CASAPGAPGELFF,TGTGCCAGCGCCCCCGGAGCGCCCGGGGAGCTGTTTTTT
NA,NA,TRBJ1-4,TRBV20-1,CSASGAGVEKLFF,TGCAGTGCTTCCGGTGCTGGGGTTGAAAAACTGTTTTTT
NA,NA,TRBJ1-2,TRBV20-1,CSARDISGSGYTF,TGCAGTGCTAGAGATATCTCAGGGAGCGGCTACACCTTC
NA,NA,TRBJ1-2,TRBV7-2,CASSLDRHGGYTF,TGTGCCAGCAGCCTAGATCGACACGGTGGCTACACCTTC
NA,NA,TRBJ1-2,TRBV10-3,CAISGGQYYGYTF,TGTGCCATCAGTGGGGGGCAGTACTATGGCTACACCTTC
few,NA,TRBJ2-5,TRBV20-1,CSAKTRFGETQYF,TGCAGTGCTAAAACTAGGTTCGGGGAGACCCAGTACTTC
NA,NA,TRBJ1-1,TRBV29-1,CSVGPNTEAFF,TGCAGCGTTGGACCGAACACTGAAGCTTTCTTT
NA,TRBD2,TRBJ2-7,TRBV27,CASSFQLAGAYEQYF,TGTGCCAGCAGTTTCCAACTAGCGGGGGCCTACGAGCAGTACTTC
NA,TRBD2,TRBJ2-2,TRBV15,CATSPLAGNTGELFF,TGTGCCACCAGCCCCCTAGCGGGGAACACCGGGGAGCTGTTTTTT
few,NA,TRBJ2-1,TRBV6-1,CASTLGGFNEQFF,TGTGCCAGCACCCTAGGTGGCTTCAATGAGCAGTTCTTC
NA,NA,TRBJ1-6,TRBV2,CASSAMRPNSPLHF,TGTGCCAGCAGTGCTATGCGCCCTAATTCACCCCTCCACTTT
NA,TRBD1,TRBJ1-5,TRBV2,CASSPTGGGGQPQHF,TGTGCCAGCAGTCCGACAGGGGGCGGCGGTCAGCCCCAGCATTTT
NA,NA,TRBJ1-1,TRBV19,CASSIEVNTEAFF,TGTGCCAGTAGCATCGAGGTGAACACTGAAGCTTTCTTT
NA,NA,TRBJ2-7,TRBV19,CASSIAPLSNYEQYF,TGTGCCAGTAGTATAGCCCCCCTATCGAACTACGAGCAGTACTTC
NA,NA,TRBJ1-6,TRBV20-1,CSARSPRGGNSPLHF,TGCAGTGCTAGATCACCGAGGGGAGGCAATTCACCCCTCCACTTT
few,NA,TRBJ1-1,TRBV20-1,CSARDRITEAFF,TGCAGTGCTAGAGACAGGATCACTGAAGCTTTCTTT
few,NA,TRBJ1-6,TRBV6-1,CASSETSETPSPLHF,TGTGCCAGCAGTGAAACCTCGGAAACCCCTTCACCCCTCCACTTT
few,NA,TRBJ1-1,TRBV6-1,CASSPPQLTEAFF,TGTGCCAGCAGTCCCCCCCAACTCACTGAAGCTTTCTTT
NA,TRBD1,TRBJ1-1,TRBV6-1,CASSGTENTEAFF,TGTGCCAGCAGCGGGACAGAGAACACTGAAGCTTTCTTT
few,NA,TRBJ1-6,TRBV6-1,CASSRREYSPLHF,TGTGCCAGCAGCCGCCGCGAGTATTCACCCCTCCACTTT
NA,NA,TRBJ1-5,TRBV27,CASSFMGQPQHF,TGTGCCAGCAGTTTTATGGGACAGCCCCAGCATTTT
few,NA,TRBJ1-5,TRBV24-1,CATSDSMSNQPQHF,TGTGCCACCAGTGATTCTATGTCGAATCAGCCCCAGCATTTT
NA,NA,TRBJ1-4,TRBV5-8,CASSPGASGNEKLFF,TGTGCCAGCAGTCCGGGGGCGTCGGGTAATGAAAAACTGTTTTTT
few,NA,TRBJ1-1,TRBV7-9,CASSEEGRREAFF,TGTGCCAGCAGCGAGGAGGGCCGCCGTGAAGCTTTCTTT
NA,NA,TRBJ2-2,TRBV25-1,CASSDTDKDRTGELFF,TGTGCCAGCAGTGACACGGACAAAGACCGCACCGGGGAGCTGTTTTTT
medium-sized,NA,TRBJ2-3,TRBV6-4,CASSEIHTDTQYF,TGTGCCAGCAGTGAAATTCACACAGATACGCAGTATTTT
large,NA,TRBJ2-1,TRBV12-3/TRBV12-4,CASSLRSGLMNEQFF,TGTGCCAGCAGTTTAAGGAGCGGGCTCATGAATGAGCAGTTCTTC